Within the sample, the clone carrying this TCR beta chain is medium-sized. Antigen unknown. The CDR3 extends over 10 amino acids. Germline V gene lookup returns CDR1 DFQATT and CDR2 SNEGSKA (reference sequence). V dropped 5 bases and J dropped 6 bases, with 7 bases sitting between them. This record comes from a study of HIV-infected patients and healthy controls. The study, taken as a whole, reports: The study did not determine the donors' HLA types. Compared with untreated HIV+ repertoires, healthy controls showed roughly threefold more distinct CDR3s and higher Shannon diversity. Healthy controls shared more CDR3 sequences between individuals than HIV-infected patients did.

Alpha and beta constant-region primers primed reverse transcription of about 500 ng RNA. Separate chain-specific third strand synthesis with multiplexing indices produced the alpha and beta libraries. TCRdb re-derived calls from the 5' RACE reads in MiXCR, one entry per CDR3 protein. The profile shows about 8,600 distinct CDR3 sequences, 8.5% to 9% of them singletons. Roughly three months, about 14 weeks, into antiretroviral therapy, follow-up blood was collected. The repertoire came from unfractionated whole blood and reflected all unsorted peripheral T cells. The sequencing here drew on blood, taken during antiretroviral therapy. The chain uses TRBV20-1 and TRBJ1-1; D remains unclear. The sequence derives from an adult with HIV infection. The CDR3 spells CSAGWSEAFF. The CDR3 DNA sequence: TGCAGTGCTGGATGGTCTGAAGCTTTCTTT.